This T cell receptor beta chain derives from a study of cytomegalovirus exposure and HLA in healthy donors. Study conclusions and caveats: A later analysis appeared to link common viral pathogens to several of the most significant clusters.

Germline CDR1 MNHEY, CDR2 SMNVEV (reference sequence). Trimming removed 3 bases at V and 5 bases at J, with 8 bases between. The CDR3 sequence is 13 residues long. It was with 60 Vbeta and 13 Jbeta primers that the PCR ran. TCRdb's table, derived via immunoSEQ multiplex PCR, lists solely in-frame clones and lacks some. The sample has around 190,000 clones; around three quarters are singletons. As to this clone: Its antigen is currently unknown.

The TCR originated in a woman aged 25 to 39 in good health and CMV-seropositive. Sequencing used PBMCs. The V call is TRBV27, the J call TRBJ1-5; D unclear. CDR3 nucleotides: TGTGCCAGCAGTTTTCTGTCCGATCAGCCCCAGCATTTT. This translates into CASSFLSDQPQHF.